The entry that follows covers one TCR beta chain sequence. As originally analysed: Estimation of nucleated cell counts relied on the amplification of reference gene primers. The table came from immunoSEQ multiplex PCR; TCRdb's copy has only in-frame clones and leaves some out. V, J and clone size are those of that table, while D and trimming were read from the DNA. The table lists approximately 150,000 clones, 89% of them singletons. The CDR3 is 15 residues long. The V end lost 6 bases, the J end lost 6 bases, and 18 bases lay between the germline ends. Germline-derived CDR1 and CDR2 are LNHDA and SQIVND (reference sequence). This record belongs to a study of blood T cell repertoires in COVID-19. For the study at large: Acute and convalescent COVID-19 specimens originated in the United States, Italy and Spain. Sample material is recorded as cDNA or gDNA derived from T cells, B-cell-depleted T cells, or PBMCs.

The TCR comes from a human donor in a cohort sampled during active COVID-19. Sequencing used peripheral blood. This chain joins TRBV19 and TRBJ1-5, with D possibly being TRBD1 (6 bases). The CDR3 reads CASSALDRPIQPQHF. The CDR3 DNA reads TGTGCCAGTAGCGCCTTAGACAGGCCCATTCAGCCCCAGCATTTT.